Below are 8 T cell receptor beta chains sequenced from a single sample in a study of identical twins. TCRdb re-called the 5' RACE reads with MiXCR, one entry per CDR3 protein. This table has about 430,000 distinct CDR3 sequences, under 20% appearing once. The sequenced material came from naive T cells sorted from blood. All receptors derive from a man aged 45-65 years in good health.

The rearrangement uses TRBV10-2 and TRBJ2-1; TRBD1 matches at 9 bases. There are 14 residues in the CDR3. Trimming cost V 4 bases and J 5 bases; bases outside gene matches: 3. From germline, CDR1 is WSHSY and CDR2 SAAADI. CDR3 sequence: CASSGDRANNEQFF. CDR3 DNA sequence: TGCGCCAGCAGTGGGGACAGGGCTAACAATGAGCAGTTCTTC.

This clonotype showed up just a few times. This sequence joins TRBV20-1 and TRBJ2-7; TRBD2 aligns across 11 bases. Germline V lookup: CDR1 DFQATT, CDR2 SNEGSKA (reference sequence). The CDR3 totals 13 residues. The CDR3 DNA is TGCGCGGCTAGCGGGAGGTCCTCCTACGAGCAGTACTTC. It is translated as CAASGRSSYEQYF.

This clonotype was seen repeatedly, ten times or more. The chain joins TRBV2 to TRBJ1-4, with 7 bases identical to TRBD1. The J segment lost 5 bases and the V segment lost 2 bases, leaving 5 bases of the junction unmatched. This CDR3 region has 15 residues. Germline CDR1 reads SNHLY; CDR2 reads FYNNEI. CDR3 in DNA: TGTGCCAGCAGTGAACAGGGACAGCGGAATGAAAAACTGTTTTTT. Protein: CASSEQGQRNEKLFF.

The sample holds a few counts of this clonotype. The V and J genes are TRBV5-1 and TRBJ1-1, with D tentatively TRBD1 (5 bases). The V gene lost 4 bases and the J gene lost 0 bases, with 10 bases spanning the gap. CDR1 is SGHRS, CDR2 YFSETQ, per germline. CDR3 size: 14 residues. This CDR3 is CASSEGTVNTEAFF. The CDR3 DNA follows: TGCGCCAGCAGCGAAGGGACTGTGAACACTGAAGCTTTCTTT.

The V gene is TRBV7-2, the J gene TRBJ2-3, with TRBD2 as a possible D gene (5 bases). Germline CDR1 reads SGHTA; CDR2 reads FQGNSA. The CDR3 loop spans 16 amino acids. Trimming removed 4 bases from V and 2 bases from J, with 16 bases in between. For the CDR3, the DNA is TGTGCCAGCAGCTCGAGGGTGATACAGATCACAGATACGCAGTATTTT. Translated: CASSSRVIQITDTQYF.

J is TRBJ2-7 and V is TRBV4-3; D perhaps matches TRBD2 (5 bases). V lost 0 bases and J 3 bases, leaving 9 bases between the germline ends. Germline CDR1 reads LGHNA; CDR2 reads YSLEER. The CDR3 sequence is 14 residues long. The CDR3 sequence is CASSQDWRYYEQYF. The DNA of the CDR3 is TGCGCCAGCAGCCAAGATTGGAGGTACTACGAGCAGTACTTC.

The chain is built from TRBV15 and TRBJ2-5; possibly TRBD2 for D (6 bases). This CDR3 region has 13 residues. The V end lost 1 base, the J end lost 7 bases, and 10 bases lay between the germline ends. Germline V CDR1 and CDR2: LNHNV, YYDKDF (reference sequence). The CDR3 DNA reads TGTGCCACCAGCAGAGGACTAGACGGGACCCAGTACTTC. Its protein is CATSRGLDGTQYF.

This clonotype was counted ten times or more. The gene calls are TRBV12-3 or TRBV12-4 and TRBJ2-5, with 9 bases matching TRBD2. The CDR3 has 17 amino acids. J was trimmed by 4 bases and V by 2 bases; bases with no gene match: 11. The CDR3 DNA reads as TGTGCCAGCAGTTTAAATCATAGCGGGAGAATGAGAGAGACCCAGTACTTC. Residues: CASSLNHSGRMRETQYF.